Each of the 14 T cell receptor beta chains below was sequenced from the same sample in a study of T cell repertoires in cytomegalovirus infection. TCRdb reprocessed the reads via MiXCR and lists one record per CDR3 protein. The sample lists fewer than 550,000 distinct CDR3 sequences; more than 25% were seen once. The sequencing sample was made of PBMCs. The receptors come from a human donor in good health (CMV status not recorded). Some clones in this sample may be carry-over from other donors' samples.

This clonotype was recorded a few times. V is TRBV27 and J is TRBJ1-1, with D maybe TRBD1 (6 bases). V was clipped by 6 bases and J by 2 bases, with 19 bases between them. This CDR3 has 16 amino acids. CDR1 MNHEY and CDR2 SMNVEV come from the germline V gene (reference sequence). CDR3 in DNA: TGTGCCAGCAGCCCGACGGTAGGACAGACCAACACTGAAGCTTTCTTT. It codes for CASSPTVGQTNTEAFF.

In this sample, this clonotype turned up a few times. V is TRBV6-1 and J is TRBJ1-3; D is possibly TRBD1 (6 bases). The germline V gene has CDR1 MNHNS and CDR2 SASEGT. The V end was cut by 5 bases, the J end by 2 bases, with 19 bases between. The CDR3 is 17 residues long. For the CDR3, the DNA is TGTGCCAGCAGTTTTTCTGGTGGGGACATCCCTGGAAACACCATATATTTT. Translation gives CASSFSGGDIPGNTIYF.

This clonotype was seen a few times. The gene calls are TRBV5-1 and TRBJ2-3; D gene ambiguous. The V end was cut by 4 bases, the J end by 5 bases, with 14 bases between. CDR1 and CDR2 from the germline V gene are SGHRS and YFSETQ. The CDR3 covers 14 residues. The CDR3 spells CASSLGPARDTQYF. The DNA of the CDR3 is TGCGCCAGCAGCCTAGGGCCAGCGAGAGATACGCAGTATTTT.

V usage is TRBV28 and J usage is TRBJ1-1; D gene uncertain. The V gene lost 7 bases and the J gene lost 8 bases, with 11 bases spanning the gap. CDR3 length equals 11 residues. Looked up from germline, CDR1 is MDHEN and CDR2 is SYDVKM. CDR3 sequence reads: CASTNIVEAFF. CDR3 DNA: TGTGCCAGCACAAATATAGTCGAAGCTTTCTTT.

This clonotype has at least ten counts. V and J are TRBV7-3 and TRBJ2-1, with unresolved D. The CDR3 has 14 residues. Germline-derived CDR1 and CDR2 are SGHTA and FQGTGA. V lost 5 bases and J 4 bases, leaving 12 bases between the germline ends. The CDR3 nucleotides read TGTGCCAGCAGCCCAGGAACAGAATACAATGAGCAGTTCTTC. It specifies CASSPGTEYNEQFF.

The gene calls are TRBV6-1 and TRBJ1-5; no clear D gene. The V end was cut by 10 bases, the J end by 0 bases, with 16 bases between. CDR1 is MNHNS, CDR2 SASEGT, per germline. The CDR3 loop spans 15 amino acids. CDR3 residues: CATGIDLLSNQPQHF. CDR3 coding DNA: TGTGCCACGGGCATCGATCTCCTTAGCAATCAGCCCCAGCATTTT.

This clonotype was detected only a few times. The chain carries TRBV12-3 or TRBV12-4 and TRBJ2-1; maybe TRBD1 (6 bases). V lost 5 bases, J lost 9 bases, and 14 bases lay in between. This CDR3 is 13 amino acids long. The CDR3 bases are TGTGCCAGCAGTACCGATGCAGGGGTTGAGCAGTTCTTC. Its translation is CASSTDAGVEQFF.

The rearrangement uses TRBV27 and TRBJ1-2; the match to TRBD1 covers 8 bases. J gave up 3 bases and V 5 bases, and 2 bases lay outside the gene matches. The CDR3 covers 13 residues. The germline CDR1 and CDR2 sequences are MNHEY and SMNVEV (reference sequence). The CDR3, as DNA: TGTGCCAGCAGTGACAGGGGCCACTATGGCTACACCTTC. It encodes CASSDRGHYGYTF.

This chain links TRBV10-2 with TRBJ2-1; TRBD2 agrees at 9 bases. This CDR3 spans 16 amino acids. Germline V gene data show CDR1 as WSHSY and CDR2 as SAAADI. J lost 4 bases, V lost 6 bases, and 10 bases had no gene match. CDR3 protein: CASSKGAREGYNEQFF. The CDR3 DNA follows: TGCGCCAGCAGCAAGGGGGCGCGGGAGGGATACAATGAGCAGTTCTTC.

This clonotype has at least ten counts. The CDR3 sequence: CASSLNGGETQYF. CDR3 sequence (DNA): TGTGCCAGCAGCTTGAACGGGGGGGAGACCCAGTACTTC. The chain is built from TRBV7-2 and TRBJ2-5; TRBD2 agrees at 7 bases. CDR1 and CDR2 (germline): SGHTA, FQGNSA. CDR3 length: 13 amino acids. The V and J ends lost 3 bases and 5 bases, in that order; junction bases with no gene match: 3.

This clonotype was observed a few times. The gene calls are TRBV14 and TRBJ2-1; 10 bases agree with TRBD2. V gave up 3 bases and J gave up 8 bases; unmatched junction bases: 4. CDR1 is SGHDN, CDR2 FVKESK, per germline. CDR3 length equals 14 residues. Here the CDR3 DNA reads TGTGCCAGCAGCCATCCTAGCGGGAGCCATGAGCAGTTCTTC. It specifies CASSHPSGSHEQFF.

There are a few counts of this clonotype. The chain couples TRBV25-1 to TRBJ2-5; D is perhaps TRBD2 (6 bases). V dropped 3 bases and J dropped 2 bases, with 7 bases sitting between them. The CDR3 sequence is 13 residues long. The germline CDR1 and CDR2 sequences are MGHDK and SYGVNS. The CDR3, as DNA: TGTGCCAGCAGTGAGGGGGGACAAGAGACCCAGTACTTC. Residues: CASSEGGQETQYF.

This clonotype was observed a few times. The V gene is TRBV19, the J gene TRBJ1-1; 8 positions match TRBD1. The CDR3 has 17 amino acids. Germline loops: CDR1 LNHDA, CDR2 SQIVND (reference sequence). V lost 5 bases to trimming and J lost 5 bases; unmatched junction nucleotides: 16. In DNA form, the CDR3 reads TGTGCCAGTAGTGCCCAGGGGGCTGTTGATGGACGAACTGAAGCTTTCTTT. Translation gives CASSAQGAVDGRTEAFF.

At least ten counts were recorded for this clonotype. This chain links TRBV12-3 or TRBV12-4 with TRBJ2-3; perhaps TRBD1 as D (6 bases). The CDR3 loop spans 15 amino acids. V was shortened by 6 bases and J by 0 bases, with 13 bases between the two germline ends. The CDR3 sequence is CASSIGQSSTDTQYF. In DNA form, the CDR3 reads TGTGCCAGCAGCATAGGACAGTCTAGCACAGATACGCAGTATTTT.